These 5 T cell receptor beta chains share one sample of origin, sequenced in a study of blood T cell repertoires in COVID-19. Measured with immunoSEQ multiplex PCR; TCRdb has only the in-frame clones, and not every one. The sample lists 100,000 or so clones; approximately 86% were seen once. The sample consisted of peripheral blood. These receptors came from a man aged 55 to 70 with acute or convalescent COVID-19.

The chain links TRBV30 to TRBJ1-2, with D possibly being TRBD1 (6 bases). Trimming stripped 2 bases from V and 4 bases from J, with 11 bases between. In germline, CDR1 is GTSNPN, CDR2 SVGIG (reference sequence). The CDR3 loop spans 13 amino acids. CDR3 nucleotides: TGTGCCTGGAGTTCGGGACATTTCTATGGCTACACCTTC. Translating gives CAWSSGHFYGYTF. The variable domain in full, completed from reference TRBV30 and TRBJ1-2, reads SQTIHQWPATLVQPVGSPLSLECTVEGTSNPNLYWYRQAAGRGLQLLFYSVGIGQISSEVPQNLSASRPQDRQFILSSKKLLLSDSGFYLCAWSSGHFYGYTFGSGTRLTVV.

CDR3 loop: CASSSTYEQYF. The CDR3 nucleotides read TGTGCCAGCAGTTCCACCTACGAGCAGTACTTC. The chain recombines TRBV6-2 or TRBV6-3 with TRBJ2-7, with unresolved D. This CDR3 has 11 residues. Trimming left V 4 bases short and J 2 bases short, with 3 bases between. Germline V CDR1 and CDR2: MNHEY, SVGEGT.

This clone has more than one count but fewer than ten. Different DNA sequences within this sample yield the same CDR3. The chain couples TRBV7-2 to TRBJ1-5, with 7 bases identical to TRBD1. J lost 2 bases, V lost 5 bases, and 6 bases had no gene match. Germline values: CDR1 SGHTA, CDR2 FQGNSA. The CDR3 sequence is 15 residues long. CDR3 DNA sequence: TGTGCCAGCAGCCTAGGGGGCGGGGGCAATCAGCCCCAGCATTTT. It specifies CASSLGGGGNQPQHF.

This chain links TRBV27 with TRBJ1-1; 7 bases match TRBD1. There are 14 residues in the CDR3. Trimming cost V 6 bases and J 4 bases; bases outside gene matches: 8. CDR1 MNHEY and CDR2 SMNVEV come from the germline V gene (reference sequence). This chain's CDR3 is CASRTRGPGTEAFF. DNA of the CDR3: TGTGCCAGCAGGACTAGGGGGCCTGGCACTGAAGCTTTCTTT.

The chain is built from TRBV14 and TRBJ1-2, with D tentatively TRBD1 (5 bases). The CDR3 runs to 17 residues. Trimming cost V 3 bases and J 0 bases, with 17 bases left between them. Germline values: CDR1 SGHDN, CDR2 FVKESK. The CDR3 DNA sequence: TGTGCCAGCAGCCAGGTTTTCGGGACTGAAGCTAACTATGGCTACACCTTC. It is translated as CASSQVFGTEANYGYTF.